The clone carrying this T cell receptor (beta chain) showed up just once. What it recognizes is unknown. The repertoire was sequenced with immunoSEQ multiplex PCR; TCRdb's copy has only in-frame clones and lacks some. Of roughly 100,000 clones detected, 75% to 95% appear once; the ten largest clones hold around 0.5%. These data are taken from a study of OX40 agonist ivuxolimab in advanced cancers. Study as a whole: Patients' therapy was ivuxolimab, an antibody that acts as an agonist of OX40 (CD134). Findings of the study overall: The CD4+ and CD8+ T cells in the blood had expanded clonally by week 6 at 0.1 to 3.0 mg/kg.

The length of the CDR3 is 16 residues. Germline CDR1 is MGHDK and CDR2 is SYGVNS. V lost 2 bases, J lost 0 bases, and 6 bases stayed unmatched. The input for sequencing was CD4+ or CD8+ T cells sorted from blood, taken in a trial of the OX40 agonist ivuxolimab. The clonotype comes from an adult with an advanced solid tumor such as melanoma, head and neck, liver or kidney cancer. The genes are TRBV25-1 and TRBJ1-1; 7 positions match TRBD1. This CDR3 is CASSETGVRLNTEAFF. CDR3 nucleotides: TGTGCCAGCAGTGAAACAGGGGTCAGACTGAACACTGAAGCTTTCTTT.